The 2 T cell receptor beta chains below come from one sample, sequenced in a study of cytomegalovirus exposure and HLA in healthy donors. The method was immunoSEQ multiplex PCR; TCRdb's version includes in-frame clones alone and lacks a portion of them. The table shows 240,000 or so clones, with approximately 86% occurring only once. Specimen: PBMCs. The source is a woman in her 30s in good health and CMV-seropositive.

The rearrangement joins TRBV6-6 to TRBJ2-7; no clear D gene. CDR3 length: 10 amino acids. Germline V lookup: CDR1 MNHNY, CDR2 SVGAGI (reference sequence). With 6 bases removed from V and 5 bases from J, the gap between germline ends came to 5 bases. CDR3 region: CASRPNEQYF. CDR3 nucleotide sequence: TGTGCCAGCAGACCTAACGAGCAGTACTTC.

The V and J genes are TRBV11-2 and TRBJ2-2; D gene unclear. Germline V gives CDR1 SGHAT, CDR2 FQNNGV. Trimming left V 0 bases short and J 0 bases short, with 14 bases between. The CDR3 length is 18 residues. The CDR3: CASSLESRAAANTGELFF. The CDR3 DNA sequence: TGTGCCAGCAGCTTAGAATCACGCGCGGCGGCGAACACCGGGGAGCTGTTTTTT.